Listed below are T cell receptor beta chains from one sample, sequenced in a study of blood T cell repertoires in COVID-19. The table came from immunoSEQ multiplex PCR; TCRdb's copy has only in-frame clones and leaves some out. The table lists tens of thousands of clones, 86% of them singletons, with over 1% in the top ten. The sample comprised peripheral blood. These receptors all come from a man aged 60-69 years with acute or convalescent COVID-19. CDR3s include the opening cysteine and the closing phenylalanine or tryptophan. A D gene is named only where the DNA matches it firmly. Where a row states a size, it is once, few, many or the class of an expanded clone; other rows omit it.

CDR3 DNA: TGCGCCAGCAGCTTGGGTCGAGGGGGGACCCAGTACTTC; CDR3 protein: CASSLGRGGTQYF; clone size: once; D gene: -; J gene: TRBJ2-5; V gene: TRBV5-1
CDR3 DNA: TGTGCCACACGGACAGACTCCTACGAGCAGTACTTC; CDR3 protein: CATRTDSYEQYF; clone size: -; D gene: -; J gene: TRBJ2-7; V gene: TRBV19
CDR3 DNA: TGTGCCAGCGCGGATCAGGGCTATGGCTACACCTTC; CDR3 protein: CASADQGYGYTF; clone size: -; D gene: -; J gene: TRBJ1-2; V gene: TRBV6-6
CDR3 DNA: TGTGCCAGCAGCTTAGCCAGGGAGGGAGAGACCCAGTACTTC; CDR3 protein: CASSLAREGETQYF; clone size: few; D gene: TRBD2; J gene: TRBJ2-5; V gene: TRBV7-9
CDR3 DNA: TGTGCCAGCAGCGTAGGACAGGGAAACACCGGGGAGCTGTTTTTT; CDR3 protein: CASSVGQGNTGELFF; clone size: -; D gene: TRBD1; J gene: TRBJ2-2; V gene: TRBV9
CDR3 DNA: TGTGCCAGCTCACCGCGACAGGGAGAGATGAACACTGAAGCTTTCTTT; CDR3 protein: CASSPRQGEMNTEAFF; clone size: few; D gene: TRBD1; J gene: TRBJ1-1; V gene: TRBV18
CDR3 DNA: TGTGCCATCAGCTCGAGCTCCTACGAGCAGTACTTC; CDR3 protein: CAISSSSYEQYF; clone size: -; D gene: -; J gene: TRBJ2-7; V gene: TRBV2
CDR3 DNA: TGTGCCAGCTCATCCGGGGGGGGCACAGATACGCAGTATTTT; CDR3 protein: CASSSGGGTDTQYF; clone size: -; D gene: TRBD2; J gene: TRBJ2-3; V gene: TRBV6-5
CDR3 DNA: TGTGCCAGTAGTGCCTTCACCGGGACAGGGGGCCGTCAGCCCCAGCATTTT; CDR3 protein: CASSAFTGTGGRQPQHF; clone size: -; D gene: TRBD1; J gene: TRBJ1-5; V gene: TRBV19
CDR3 DNA: TGTGCCAGCAGCCAAGATCTGGGACTAGCGGGAGGTCCACGGTCCTACAATGAGCAGTTCTTC; CDR3 protein: CASSQDLGLAGGPRSYNEQFF; clone size: -; D gene: TRBD2; J gene: TRBJ2-1; V gene: TRBV4-2
CDR3 DNA: TGTGCCAGCAGTCACAGAGACAGGACAAACACTGAAGCTTTCTTT; CDR3 protein: CASSHRDRTNTEAFF; clone size: -; D gene: -; J gene: TRBJ1-1; V gene: TRBV6-1
CDR3 DNA: TGTGCCAGCAGTTTATATGGGGGCAACTATGGCTACACCTTC; CDR3 protein: CASSLYGGNYGYTF; clone size: -; D gene: -; J gene: TRBJ1-2; V gene: TRBV27
CDR3 DNA: TGTGCCAGTAGTACCGGGACAGGGGGAGCCGGGGAGCTGTTTTTT; CDR3 protein: CASSTGTGGAGELFF; clone size: -; D gene: TRBD1; J gene: TRBJ2-2; V gene: TRBV19
CDR3 DNA: TGTGCCAGCAGCCCGGACAGGGGTGAAAAACTGTTTTTT; CDR3 protein: CASSPDRGEKLFF; clone size: -; D gene: TRBD1; J gene: TRBJ1-4; V gene: TRBV14
CDR3 DNA: TGTGCCACCAGCAGAGATGAGGCGGGGGTGCGTCAGCCCCAGCATTTT; CDR3 protein: CATSRDEAGVRQPQHF; clone size: -; D gene: -; J gene: TRBJ1-5; V gene: TRBV15
CDR3 DNA: TGTGCCAGCAGCGAGGCACTAGTCCCCAATGAGCAGTTCTTC; CDR3 protein: CASSEALVPNEQFF; clone size: many; D gene: -; J gene: TRBJ2-1; V gene: TRBV5-8
CDR3 DNA: TGTGCCAGCAGCACCAGGGGAAGGGCTGGGGCCAACGTCCTGACTTTC; CDR3 protein: CASSTRGRAGANVLTF; clone size: -; D gene: -; J gene: TRBJ2-6; V gene: TRBV11-3
CDR3 DNA: TGTGCCATCAGTGAGTCCCGGGGGGCGCGGGACACTGAAGCTTTCTTT; CDR3 protein: CAISESRGARDTEAFF; clone size: -; D gene: -; J gene: TRBJ1-1; V gene: TRBV10-3
CDR3 DNA: TGTGCCAGCAGCTTAGGACAGAATCAGCCCCAGCATTTT; CDR3 protein: CASSLGQNQPQHF; clone size: -; D gene: -; J gene: TRBJ1-5; V gene: TRBV7-9
CDR3 DNA: TGTGCCAGCCGCCAGGGGGCGACCAATCAGCCCCAGCATTTT; CDR3 protein: CASRQGATNQPQHF; clone size: -; D gene: TRBD1; J gene: TRBJ1-5; V gene: TRBV2
CDR3 DNA: TGTGCCAGCAGCTTAGTTCAGGGTCCAGATACGCAGTATTTT; CDR3 protein: CASSLVQGPDTQYF; clone size: -; D gene: -; J gene: TRBJ2-3; V gene: TRBV7-9
CDR3 DNA: TGCGCCAGCAGCTTGCAGCGGGAGAGGACAGATACGCAGTATTTT; CDR3 protein: CASSLQRERTDTQYF; clone size: -; D gene: TRBD2; J gene: TRBJ2-3; V gene: TRBV5-1
CDR3 DNA: TGTGCCAGCCGGCTAAGGACAGTCCTATCGTATGGCTACACCTTC; CDR3 protein: CASRLRTVLSYGYTF; clone size: few; D gene: -; J gene: TRBJ1-2; V gene: TRBV2
CDR3 DNA: TGTGCCAGCAGTGAACGGGGGACTAATGAAAAACTGTTTTTT; CDR3 protein: CASSERGTNEKLFF; clone size: -; D gene: -; J gene: TRBJ1-4; V gene: TRBV2
CDR3 DNA: TGTGCCAGCAGACCCGAAGTCCTTGGGGGGATTTCACCCCTCCACTTT; CDR3 protein: CASRPEVLGGISPLHF; clone size: once; D gene: -; J gene: TRBJ1-6; V gene: TRBV7-9
CDR3 DNA: TGTGCCAGCACTCCCCAGGTGGGCTACACCTTC; CDR3 protein: CASTPQVGYTF; clone size: -; D gene: -; J gene: TRBJ1-2; V gene: TRBV6-6
CDR3 DNA: TGTGCCAGCAGTCCCGTCAATGCGGGGGGCGCCCCCTATAATTCACCCCTCCACTTT; CDR3 protein: CASSPVNAGGAPYNSPLHF; clone size: -; D gene: -; J gene: TRBJ1-6; V gene: TRBV6-6
CDR3 DNA: TGTGCCAGTATAGCGTGGCAGCCGGGCTCTGGAAACACCATATATTTT; CDR3 protein: CASIAWQPGSGNTIYF; clone size: -; D gene: -; J gene: TRBJ1-3; V gene: TRBV19
CDR3 DNA: TGTGCCAGCAGCTTGGAGGGAGGAGCCTACGAGCAGTACTTC; CDR3 protein: CASSLEGGAYEQYF; clone size: -; D gene: -; J gene: TRBJ2-7; V gene: TRBV7-9
CDR3 DNA: TGTGCCAGCAGCCCGGACAGGAGCAATCAGCCCCAGCATTTT; CDR3 protein: CASSPDRSNQPQHF; clone size: -; D gene: TRBD1; J gene: TRBJ1-5; V gene: TRBV7-2
CDR3 DNA: TGTGCCAGCAGACCAACCCTAGGACTAGACACCGGGGAGCTGTTTTTT; CDR3 protein: CASRPTLGLDTGELFF; clone size: -; D gene: TRBD2; J gene: TRBJ2-2; V gene: TRBV7-9
CDR3 DNA: TGCAGTGCTAGTTTCAGGGGGCGCAATCAGCCCCAGCATTTT; CDR3 protein: CSASFRGRNQPQHF; clone size: -; D gene: TRBD1; J gene: TRBJ1-5; V gene: TRBV20-1
CDR3 DNA: TGTGCCAGCACTTCACCGGGACAGGGTAATCAGCCCCAGCATTTT; CDR3 protein: CASTSPGQGNQPQHF; clone size: -; D gene: TRBD1; J gene: TRBJ1-5; V gene: TRBV28
CDR3 DNA: TGTGCCAGCAGCCCTAGGATCGACGAGCAGTACTTC; CDR3 protein: CASSPRIDEQYF; clone size: -; D gene: -; J gene: TRBJ2-7; V gene: TRBV28
CDR3 DNA: TGTGCCAGCAGCGTAGGGGGGGACTCCTACGAGCAGTACTTC; CDR3 protein: CASSVGGDSYEQYF; clone size: few; D gene: -; J gene: TRBJ2-7; V gene: TRBV9
CDR3 DNA: TGCGCCAGCAGTGCTGCTAGCGGGGGGTACAATGAGCAGTTCTTC; CDR3 protein: CASSAASGGYNEQFF; clone size: -; D gene: TRBD2; J gene: TRBJ2-1; V gene: TRBV5-1
CDR3 DNA: TGCGCCAGCAGCTCGGGACTAGTTCTGGATGAGCAGTTCTTC; CDR3 protein: CASSSGLVLDEQFF; clone size: -; D gene: TRBD2; J gene: TRBJ2-1; V gene: TRBV5-1
CDR3 DNA: TGTGCCAGCAGCTTAGAGCAAACCGCTGGCACTGAAGCTTTCTTT; CDR3 protein: CASSLEQTAGTEAFF; clone size: -; D gene: -; J gene: TRBJ1-1; V gene: TRBV13
CDR3 DNA: TGCGCCAGCAGCCAAGAGGTTCCAGGGGGGAACCACTATGGCTACACCTTC; CDR3 protein: CASSQEVPGGNHYGYTF; clone size: -; D gene: TRBD1; J gene: TRBJ1-2; V gene: TRBV4-3
CDR3 DNA: TGTGCCAGCAGTCAGCAATACAGGGGTGGAGAGACCCAGTACTTC; CDR3 protein: CASSQQYRGGETQYF; clone size: -; D gene: TRBD1; J gene: TRBJ2-5; V gene: TRBV27
CDR3 DNA: TGTGCCAGCAGTATGACAGGAGATTACAATGAGCAGTTCTTC; CDR3 protein: CASSMTGDYNEQFF; clone size: -; D gene: -; J gene: TRBJ2-1; V gene: TRBV27
CDR3 DNA: TGTGCCAGCGCACAGGGGGCCCTACCCGCTAATGAAAAACTGTTTTTT; CDR3 protein: CASAQGALPANEKLFF; clone size: -; D gene: TRBD1; J gene: TRBJ1-4; V gene: TRBV27